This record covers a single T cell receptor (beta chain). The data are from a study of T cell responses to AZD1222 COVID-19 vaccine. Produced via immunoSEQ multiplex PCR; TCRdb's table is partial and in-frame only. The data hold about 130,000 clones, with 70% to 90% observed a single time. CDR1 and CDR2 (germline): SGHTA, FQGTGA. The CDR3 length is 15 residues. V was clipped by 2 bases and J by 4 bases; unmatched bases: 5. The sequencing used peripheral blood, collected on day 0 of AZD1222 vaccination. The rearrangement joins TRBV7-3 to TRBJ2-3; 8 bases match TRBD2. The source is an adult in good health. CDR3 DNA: TGTGCCAGCAGCTTAGTAGCGGGGCTCCCAGATACGCAGTATTTT. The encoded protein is CASSLVAGLPDTQYF.